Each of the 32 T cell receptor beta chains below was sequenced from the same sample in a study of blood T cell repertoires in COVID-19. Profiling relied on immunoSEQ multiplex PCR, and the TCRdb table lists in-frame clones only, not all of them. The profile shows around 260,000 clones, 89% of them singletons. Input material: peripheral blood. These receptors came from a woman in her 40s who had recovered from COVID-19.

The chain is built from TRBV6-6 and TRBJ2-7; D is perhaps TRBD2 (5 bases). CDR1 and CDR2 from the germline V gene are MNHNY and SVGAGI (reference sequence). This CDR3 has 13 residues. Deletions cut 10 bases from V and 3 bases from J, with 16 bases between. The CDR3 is CATNRGLGYEQYF. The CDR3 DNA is TGTGCCACGAACCGCGGGCTTGGCTACGAGCAGTACTTC.

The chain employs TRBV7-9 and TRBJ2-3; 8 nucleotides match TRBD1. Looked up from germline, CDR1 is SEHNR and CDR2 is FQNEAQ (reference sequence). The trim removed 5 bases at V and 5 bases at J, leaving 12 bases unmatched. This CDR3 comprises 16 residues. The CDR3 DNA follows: TGTGCCAGCAGCCCTACAGGGACAGGAGTGGGAGATACGCAGTATTTT. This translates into CASSPTGTGVGDTQYF.

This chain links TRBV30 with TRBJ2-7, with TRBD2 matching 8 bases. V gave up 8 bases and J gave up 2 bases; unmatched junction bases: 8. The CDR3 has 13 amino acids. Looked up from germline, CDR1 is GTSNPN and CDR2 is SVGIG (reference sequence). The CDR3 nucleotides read TGTGCCCTGGCACCGGGAGGGCCCTACGAGCAGTACTTC. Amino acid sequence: CALAPGGPYEQYF.

CDR3 sequence: CSVDPLIAGLTINEQFF. In DNA, the CDR3 is TGCAGCGTCGATCCCTTAATTGCGGGACTGACCATCAATGAGCAGTTCTTC. V and J are TRBV29-1 and TRBJ2-1, with D maybe TRBD2 (6 bases). The ends were cut back, 6 bases at V and 6 bases at J, with 27 bases in the middle. The CDR3 is made up of 17 amino acids. Per the germline V gene, CDR1 is SQVTM and CDR2 is ANQGSEA.

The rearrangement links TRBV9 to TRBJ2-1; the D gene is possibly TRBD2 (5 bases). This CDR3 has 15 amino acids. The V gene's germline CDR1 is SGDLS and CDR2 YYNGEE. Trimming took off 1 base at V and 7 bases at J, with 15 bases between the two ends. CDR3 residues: CASSVRPTSGNEQFF. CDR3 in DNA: TGTGCCAGCAGCGTAAGACCTACTAGTGGGAATGAGCAGTTCTTC. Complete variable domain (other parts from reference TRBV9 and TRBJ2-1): DSGVTQTPKHLITATGQRVTLRCSPRSGDLSVYWYQQSLDQGLQFLIQYYNGEERAKGNILERFSAQQFPDLHSELNLSSLELGDSALYFCASSVRPTSGNEQFFGPGTRLTVL.

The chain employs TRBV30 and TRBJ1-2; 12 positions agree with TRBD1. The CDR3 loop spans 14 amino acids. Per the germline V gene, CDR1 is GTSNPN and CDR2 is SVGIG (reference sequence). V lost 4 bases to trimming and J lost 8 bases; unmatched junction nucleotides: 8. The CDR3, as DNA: TGTGCCTGGACAGGGACAGGGGGCGCAAAAGGCTACACCTTC. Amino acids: CAWTGTGGAKGYTF.

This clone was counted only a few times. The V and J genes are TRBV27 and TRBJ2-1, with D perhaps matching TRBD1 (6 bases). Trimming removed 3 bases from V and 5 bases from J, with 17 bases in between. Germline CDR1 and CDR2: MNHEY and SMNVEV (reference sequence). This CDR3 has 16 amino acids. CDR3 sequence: CASSFSGAEFNNEQFF. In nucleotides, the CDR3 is TGTGCCAGCAGTTTTTCAGGGGCCGAGTTTAACAATGAGCAGTTCTTC.

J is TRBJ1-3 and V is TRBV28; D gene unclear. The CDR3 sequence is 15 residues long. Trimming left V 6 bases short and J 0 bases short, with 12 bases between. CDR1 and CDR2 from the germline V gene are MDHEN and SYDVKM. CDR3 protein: CASSQPQDSGNTIYF. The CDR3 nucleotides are TGTGCCAGCAGCCAACCCCAGGACTCTGGAAACACCATATATTTT. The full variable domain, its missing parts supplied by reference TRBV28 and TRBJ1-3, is DVKVTQSSRYLVKRTGEKVFLECVQDMDHENMFWYRQDPGLGLRLIYFSYDVKMKEKGDIPEGYSVSREKKERFSLILESASTNQTSMYLCASSQPQDSGNTIYFGEGSWLTVV.

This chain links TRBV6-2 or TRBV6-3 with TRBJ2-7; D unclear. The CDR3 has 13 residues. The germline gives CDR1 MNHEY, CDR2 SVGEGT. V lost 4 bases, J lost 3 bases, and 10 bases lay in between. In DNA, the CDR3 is TGTGCCAGCAGTTTCCCTAACTACTACGAGCAGTACTTC. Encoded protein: CASSFPNYYEQYF.

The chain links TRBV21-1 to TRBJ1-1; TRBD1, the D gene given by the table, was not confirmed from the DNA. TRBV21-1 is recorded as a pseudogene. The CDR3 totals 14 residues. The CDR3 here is CASSKEPGSTEAFF. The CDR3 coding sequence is TGTGCCAGCAGCAAAGAGCCAGGGTCCACTGAAGCTTTCTTT.

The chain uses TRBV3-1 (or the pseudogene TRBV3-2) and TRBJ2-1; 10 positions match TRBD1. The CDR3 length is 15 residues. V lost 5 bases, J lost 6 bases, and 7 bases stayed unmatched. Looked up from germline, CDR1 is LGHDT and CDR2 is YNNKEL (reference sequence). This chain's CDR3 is CASSYSDRGGNEQFF. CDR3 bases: TGTGCCAGCAGCTACTCGGACAGGGGGGGCAATGAGCAGTTCTTC.

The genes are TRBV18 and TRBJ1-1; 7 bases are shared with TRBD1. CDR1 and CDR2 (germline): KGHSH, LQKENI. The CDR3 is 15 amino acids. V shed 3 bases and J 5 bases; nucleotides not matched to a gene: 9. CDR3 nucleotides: TGTGCCAGCTCACCTTACAGACAGGGTGAGACTGAAGCTTTCTTT. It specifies CASSPYRQGETEAFF.

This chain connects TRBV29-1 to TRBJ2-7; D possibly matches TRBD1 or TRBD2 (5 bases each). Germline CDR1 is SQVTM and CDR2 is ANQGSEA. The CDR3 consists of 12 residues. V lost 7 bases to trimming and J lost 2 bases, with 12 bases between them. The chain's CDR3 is CSGGGGPYEQYF. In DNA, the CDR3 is TGCAGCGGGGGCGGAGGCCCCTACGAGCAGTACTTC.

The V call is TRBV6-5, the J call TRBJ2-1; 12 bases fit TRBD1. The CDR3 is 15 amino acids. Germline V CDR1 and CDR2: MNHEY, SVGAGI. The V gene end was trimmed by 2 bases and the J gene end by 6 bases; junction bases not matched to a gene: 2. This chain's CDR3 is CASSYGTGGLNEQFF. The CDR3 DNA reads TGTGCCAGCAGTTACGGGACAGGGGGCCTCAATGAGCAGTTCTTC.

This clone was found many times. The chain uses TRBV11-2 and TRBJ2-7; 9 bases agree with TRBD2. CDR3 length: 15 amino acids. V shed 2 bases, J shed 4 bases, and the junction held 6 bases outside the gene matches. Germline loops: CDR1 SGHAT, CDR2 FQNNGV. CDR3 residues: CASSLSASGNYEQYF. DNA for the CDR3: TGTGCCAGCAGCTTATCAGCTAGCGGGAATTACGAGCAGTACTTC.

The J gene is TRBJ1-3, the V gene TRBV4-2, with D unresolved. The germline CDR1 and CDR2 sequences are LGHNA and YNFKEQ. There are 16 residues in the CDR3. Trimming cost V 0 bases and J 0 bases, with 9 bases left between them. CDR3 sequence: CASSQDGTASGNTIYF. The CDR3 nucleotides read TGTGCCAGCAGCCAAGATGGCACAGCCTCTGGAAACACCATATATTTT.

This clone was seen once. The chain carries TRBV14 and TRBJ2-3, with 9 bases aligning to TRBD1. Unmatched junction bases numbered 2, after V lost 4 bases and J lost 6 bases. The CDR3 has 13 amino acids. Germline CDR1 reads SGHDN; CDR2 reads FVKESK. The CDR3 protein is CASSRDRADTQYF. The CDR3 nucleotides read TGTGCCAGCAGCCGGGACAGGGCTGATACGCAGTATTTT.

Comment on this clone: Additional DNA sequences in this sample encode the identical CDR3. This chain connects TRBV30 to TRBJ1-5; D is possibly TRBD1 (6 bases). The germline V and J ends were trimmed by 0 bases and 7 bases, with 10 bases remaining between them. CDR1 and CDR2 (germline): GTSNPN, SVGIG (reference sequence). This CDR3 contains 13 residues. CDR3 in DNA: TGTGCCTGGAGTGTACAGGGTGGGCAGCCCCAGCATTTT. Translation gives CAWSVQGGQPQHF.

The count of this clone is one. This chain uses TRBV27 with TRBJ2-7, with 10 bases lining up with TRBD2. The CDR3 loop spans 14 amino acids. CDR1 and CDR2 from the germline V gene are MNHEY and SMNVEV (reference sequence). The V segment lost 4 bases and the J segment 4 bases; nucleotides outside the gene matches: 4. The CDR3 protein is CASSYTSGTYEQYF. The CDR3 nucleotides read TGTGCCAGCAGTTATACTAGCGGGACTTACGAGCAGTACTTC.

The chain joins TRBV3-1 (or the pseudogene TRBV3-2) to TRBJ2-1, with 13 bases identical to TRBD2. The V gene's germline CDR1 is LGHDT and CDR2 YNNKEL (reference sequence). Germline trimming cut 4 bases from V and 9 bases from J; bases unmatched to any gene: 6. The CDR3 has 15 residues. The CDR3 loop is CASSLGLAGVGEQFF. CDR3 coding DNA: TGTGCCAGCAGCCTCGGACTAGCGGGAGTTGGTGAGCAGTTCTTC.

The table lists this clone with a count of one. The CDR3, as DNA: TGTGCCAGCAGCCCCGGGGGGACAGGGGGTCAGCCCCAGCATTTT. It translates to CASSPGGTGGQPQHF. The chain recombines TRBV6-2 or TRBV6-3 with TRBJ1-5; TRBD1 aligns across 11 bases. J gave up 6 bases and V 6 bases, and 7 bases lay outside the gene matches. The CDR3 has 15 residues. Germline CDR1 is MNHEY and CDR2 is SVGEGT.

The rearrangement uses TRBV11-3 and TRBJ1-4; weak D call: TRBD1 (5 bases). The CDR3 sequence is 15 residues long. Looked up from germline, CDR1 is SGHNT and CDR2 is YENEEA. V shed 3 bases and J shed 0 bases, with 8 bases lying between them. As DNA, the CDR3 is TGTGCCAGCAGCTTCGGGGGGTCAACTAATGAAAAACTGTTTTTT. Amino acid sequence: CASSFGGSTNEKLFF. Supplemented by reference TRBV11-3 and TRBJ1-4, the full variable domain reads EAGVVQSPRYKIIEKKQPVAFWCNPISGHNTLYWYLQNLGQGPELLIRYENEEAVDDSQLPKDRFSAERLKGVDSTLKIQPAELGDSAVYLCASSFGGSTNEKLFFGSGTQLSVL.

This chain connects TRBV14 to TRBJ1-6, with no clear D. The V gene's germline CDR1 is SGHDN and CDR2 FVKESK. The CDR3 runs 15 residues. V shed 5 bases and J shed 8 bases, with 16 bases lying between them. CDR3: CASSLTNSGYSPLHF. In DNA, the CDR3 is TGTGCCAGCAGCTTGACAAATTCGGGGTATTCACCCCTCCACTTT.

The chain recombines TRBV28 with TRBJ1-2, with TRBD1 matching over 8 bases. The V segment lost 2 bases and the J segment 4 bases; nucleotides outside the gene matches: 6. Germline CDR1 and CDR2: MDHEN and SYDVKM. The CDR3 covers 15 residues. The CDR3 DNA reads TGTGCCAGCAGTTTACCAGGACAGGGACTCTATGGCTACACCTTC. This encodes CASSLPGQGLYGYTF.

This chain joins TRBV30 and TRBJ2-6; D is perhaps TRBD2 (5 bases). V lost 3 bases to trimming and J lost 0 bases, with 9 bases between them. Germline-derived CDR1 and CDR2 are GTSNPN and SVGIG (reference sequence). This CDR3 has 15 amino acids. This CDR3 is CAWRFGSSGANVLTF. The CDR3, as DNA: TGTGCCTGGAGGTTTGGGAGCTCTGGGGCCAACGTCCTGACTTTC.

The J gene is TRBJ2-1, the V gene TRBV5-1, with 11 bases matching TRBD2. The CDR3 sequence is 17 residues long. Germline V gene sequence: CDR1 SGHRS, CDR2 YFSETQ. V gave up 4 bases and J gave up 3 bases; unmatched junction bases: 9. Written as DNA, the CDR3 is TGCGCCAGCAGCCCTGGTCGGGGACTAGCGGACTACAATGAGCAGTTCTTC. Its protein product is CASSPGRGLADYNEQFF.

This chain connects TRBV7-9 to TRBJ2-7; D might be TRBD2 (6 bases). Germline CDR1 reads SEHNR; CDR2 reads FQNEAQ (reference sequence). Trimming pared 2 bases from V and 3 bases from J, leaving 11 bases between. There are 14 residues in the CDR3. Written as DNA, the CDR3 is TGTGCCAGCAGCTTAAATCCGGGAGACTACGAGCAGTACTTC. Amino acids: CASSLNPGDYEQYF.

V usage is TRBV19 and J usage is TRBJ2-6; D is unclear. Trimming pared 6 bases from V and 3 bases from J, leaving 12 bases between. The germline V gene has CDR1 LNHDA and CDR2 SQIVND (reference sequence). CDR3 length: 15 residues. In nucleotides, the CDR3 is TGTGCCAGTAGACCCGAGCTCCTTGGGGCCAACGTCCTGACTTTC. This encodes CASRPELLGANVLTF.

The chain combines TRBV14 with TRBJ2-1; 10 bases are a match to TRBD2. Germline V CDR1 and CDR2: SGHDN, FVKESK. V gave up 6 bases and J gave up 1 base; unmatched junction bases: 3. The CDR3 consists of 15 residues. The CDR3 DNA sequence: TGTGCCAGCAGACGAGCGGGAGGGTCCTACAATGAGCAGTTCTTC. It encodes CASRRAGGSYNEQFF.

The CDR3 loop reads CASSISGTGRTEAFF. As DNA, the CDR3 is TGTGCCAGTAGTATTTCGGGGACAGGGAGGACTGAAGCTTTCTTT. This chain joins TRBV19 and TRBJ1-1, with TRBD1 matching 9 bases. Germline V gene data show CDR1 as LNHDA and CDR2 as SQIVND (reference sequence). The trim removed 3 bases at V and 5 bases at J, leaving 7 bases unmatched. The CDR3 is 15 residues long.

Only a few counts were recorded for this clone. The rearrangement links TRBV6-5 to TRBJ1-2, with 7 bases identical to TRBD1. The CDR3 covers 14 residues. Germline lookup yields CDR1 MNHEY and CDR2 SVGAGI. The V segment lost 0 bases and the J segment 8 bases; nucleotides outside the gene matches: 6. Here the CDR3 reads CASSYSPTGFGYTF. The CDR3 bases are TGTGCCAGCAGTTACTCGCCGACAGGGTTCGGCTACACCTTC.

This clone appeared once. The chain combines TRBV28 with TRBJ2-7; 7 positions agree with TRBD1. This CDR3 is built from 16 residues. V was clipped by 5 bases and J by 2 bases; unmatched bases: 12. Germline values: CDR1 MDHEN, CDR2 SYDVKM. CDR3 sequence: CASSPRQGRGPYEQYF. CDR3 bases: TGTGCCAGCAGTCCCCGACAGGGAAGGGGGCCCTACGAGCAGTACTTC. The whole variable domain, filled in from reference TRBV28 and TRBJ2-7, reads DVKVTQSSRYLVKRTGEKVFLECVQDMDHENMFWYRQDPGLGLRLIYFSYDVKMKEKGDIPEGYSVSREKKERFSLILESASTNQTSMYLCASSPRQGRGPYEQYFGPGTRLTVT.